Listed below are T cell receptor beta chains from one sample, sequenced in a study of identical twins. TCRdb re-called the 5' RACE reads with MiXCR, one entry per CDR3 protein. The sample holds 200,000 to 250,000 distinct CDR3 sequences, roughly 13% seen once. The sample was also reused in another study, on yellow fever vaccine responses in identical twins.

The sample consisted of memory (CD45RO+) T cells sorted from blood. The receptors stem from a woman aged 18 to 35 in good health. Both conserved end residues are part of each CDR3. Fields, in order: D gene, clone size, V gene, J gene, CDR3 DNA, CDR3 protein. The D gene is left open where the match is weak. Size values are once, few and many counts, or a class for expanded clones, and some rows have none.

d_call: NA
clone_size: NA
v_call: TRBV20-1
j_call: TRBJ2-2
cdr3_nt: NA
cdr3_aa: CSARDRAGRAGSCFF

d_call: NA
clone_size: NA
v_call: TRBV7-9
j_call: TRBJ2-2
cdr3_nt: TGTGCCAGCAGCGACCTCACCGGGGAGCTGTTTTTT
cdr3_aa: CASSDLTGELFF

d_call: TRBD2
clone_size: few
v_call: TRBV27
j_call: TRBJ2-1
cdr3_nt: TGTGCCAGCAGTTTCGGTAGCGGGGTCCCGGGGCAGTTCTTC
cdr3_aa: CASSFGSGVPGQFF

d_call: TRBD1
clone_size: NA
v_call: TRBV20-1
j_call: TRBJ2-1
cdr3_nt: TGCAGTGCCTTCACAGGGGCCTACAATGAGCAGTTCTTC
cdr3_aa: CSAFTGAYNEQFF

d_call: TRBD1
clone_size: few
v_call: TRBV11-1
j_call: TRBJ1-1
cdr3_nt: TGTGCCAGCAGCCCACATCGGGACAGGGGAGTGAGTAACACTGAAGCTTTCTTT
cdr3_aa: CASSPHRDRGVSNTEAFF

d_call: NA
clone_size: many
v_call: TRBV29-1
j_call: TRBJ2-2
cdr3_nt: TGCAGCGTTGACAGGGGAAGGTCCGGGGAGCTGTTTTTT
cdr3_aa: CSVDRGRSGELFF

d_call: NA
clone_size: NA
v_call: TRBV11-2
j_call: TRBJ2-4
cdr3_nt: TGTGCCAGCAGCCCCCGCTTGCGTGACAGCCCTTGGCTAGCCAAAAACATTCAGTACTTC
cdr3_aa: CASSPRLRDSPWLAKNIQYF

d_call: TRBD2
clone_size: few
v_call: TRBV7-3
j_call: TRBJ2-7
cdr3_nt: TGTGCCAGCAGCGTGACTAGCGGGGGCTTGTACGAGCAGTACTTC
cdr3_aa: CASSVTSGGLYEQYF

d_call: NA
clone_size: NA
v_call: TRBV30
j_call: TRBJ1-1
cdr3_nt: TGTGCCTGGAGTTCGTCCAGGAACACTGAAGCTTTCTTT
cdr3_aa: CAWSSSRNTEAFF

d_call: NA
clone_size: many
v_call: TRBV5-1
j_call: TRBJ1-4
cdr3_nt: TGCGCCAGCAGCTTGGACAACCCTAATGAAAAACTGTTTTTT
cdr3_aa: CASSLDNPNEKLFF

d_call: TRBD2
clone_size: many
v_call: TRBV4-2
j_call: TRBJ2-2
cdr3_nt: TGTGCCAGCAGCCAGGCGGGGGGGAACACCGGGGAGCTGTTTTTT
cdr3_aa: CASSQAGGNTGELFF

d_call: TRBD2
clone_size: many
v_call: TRBV3-1
j_call: TRBJ2-1
cdr3_nt: TGTGCCAGCAGCCCAAGCGGGGGTGAGCAGTTCTTC
cdr3_aa: CASSPSGGEQFF

d_call: NA
clone_size: NA
v_call: TRBV3-1
j_call: TRBJ2-3
cdr3_nt: TGTGCCAGCAGCCAATCCGGGGGCACAGATACGCAGTATTTT
cdr3_aa: CASSQSGGTDTQYF

d_call: TRBD1
clone_size: many
v_call: TRBV5-1
j_call: TRBJ2-7
cdr3_nt: TGCGCCAGCAGCCCCTCCGGGACAGAGGAGCAGTACTTC
cdr3_aa: CASSPSGTEEQYF

d_call: NA
clone_size: NA
v_call: TRBV5-1
j_call: TRBJ2-2
cdr3_nt: TGCGCCAGCAGCTTGGGAGGCGGGGAGCTGTTTTTT
cdr3_aa: CASSLGGGELFF

d_call: NA
clone_size: few
v_call: TRBV19
j_call: TRBJ1-1
cdr3_nt: TGTGCCAGTAGTGAATTTTCGGGTGAAGCTTTCTTT
cdr3_aa: CASSEFSGEAFF

d_call: TRBD2
clone_size: many
v_call: TRBV20-1
j_call: TRBJ2-1
cdr3_nt: TGCAGTGCTAGTTCCGGACTAGCGAACAATGAGCAGTTCTTC
cdr3_aa: CSASSGLANNEQFF

d_call: NA
clone_size: few
v_call: TRBV7-2
j_call: TRBJ2-3
cdr3_nt: TGTGCCAGCGGTCCCGGGATTGGTCAGGATACGCAGTATTTT
cdr3_aa: CASGPGIGQDTQYF

d_call: TRBD1
clone_size: few
v_call: TRBV5-1
j_call: TRBJ2-7
cdr3_nt: TGCGCCAGCAGCTTCCGGGACAGTTACTACGAGCAGTACTTC
cdr3_aa: CASSFRDSYYEQYF

d_call: NA
clone_size: few
v_call: TRBV5-1
j_call: TRBJ1-1
cdr3_nt: TGCGCCAGCAGCTCAGGGGTGGTTAACACTGAAGCTTTCTTT
cdr3_aa: CASSSGVVNTEAFF

d_call: NA
clone_size: NA
v_call: TRBV2
j_call: TRBJ2-5
cdr3_nt: TGTGCCAGCGGAGGGCAAGGACAGCGAGCCCAGTACTTC
cdr3_aa: CASGGQGQRAQYF

d_call: TRBD2
clone_size: NA
v_call: TRBV20-1
j_call: TRBJ2-7
cdr3_nt: TGCAGTGCTATAGGGAGGGGTCTTATTTACGAGCAGTACTTC
cdr3_aa: CSAIGRGLIYEQYF

d_call: NA
clone_size: NA
v_call: TRBV5-1
j_call: TRBJ2-5
cdr3_nt: TGCGCCAGCAGCTTGGGGCAGGTCCAAGAGACCCAGTACTTC
cdr3_aa: CASSLGQVQETQYF

d_call: NA
clone_size: few
v_call: TRBV7-9
j_call: TRBJ1-5
cdr3_nt: TGTGCCAGCTCGGGGGTCAATCAGCCCCAGCATTTT
cdr3_aa: CASSGVNQPQHF